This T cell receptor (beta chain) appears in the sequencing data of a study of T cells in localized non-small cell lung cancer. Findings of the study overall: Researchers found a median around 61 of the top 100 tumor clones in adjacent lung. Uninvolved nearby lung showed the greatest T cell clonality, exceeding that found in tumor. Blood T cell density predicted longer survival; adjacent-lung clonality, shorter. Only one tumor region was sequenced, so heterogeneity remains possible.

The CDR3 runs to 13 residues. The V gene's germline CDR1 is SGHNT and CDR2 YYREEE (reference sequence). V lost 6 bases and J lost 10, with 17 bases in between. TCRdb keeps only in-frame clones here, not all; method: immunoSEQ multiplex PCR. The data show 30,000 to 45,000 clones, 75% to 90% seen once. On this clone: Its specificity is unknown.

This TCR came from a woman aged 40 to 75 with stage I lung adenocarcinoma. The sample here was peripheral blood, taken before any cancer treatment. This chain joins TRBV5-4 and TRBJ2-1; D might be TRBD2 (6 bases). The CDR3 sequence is CASTPPGGGEQFF. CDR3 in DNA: TGTGCCAGCACCCCCCCCGGGGGTGGGGAGCAGTTCTTC.